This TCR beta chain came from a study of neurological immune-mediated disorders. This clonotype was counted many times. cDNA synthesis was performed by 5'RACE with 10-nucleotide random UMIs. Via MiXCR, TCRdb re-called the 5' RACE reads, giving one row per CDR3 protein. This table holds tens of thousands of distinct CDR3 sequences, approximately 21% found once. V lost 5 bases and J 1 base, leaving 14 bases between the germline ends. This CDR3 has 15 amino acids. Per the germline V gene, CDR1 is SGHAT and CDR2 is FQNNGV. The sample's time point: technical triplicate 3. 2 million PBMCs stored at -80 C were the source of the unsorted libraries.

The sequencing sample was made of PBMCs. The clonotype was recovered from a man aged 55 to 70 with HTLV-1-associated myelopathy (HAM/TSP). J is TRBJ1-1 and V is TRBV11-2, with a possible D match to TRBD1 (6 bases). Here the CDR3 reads CASSPQGGSNTEAFF. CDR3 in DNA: TGTGCCAGCAGCCCCCAAGGGGGGTCGAACACTGAAGCTTTCTTT.